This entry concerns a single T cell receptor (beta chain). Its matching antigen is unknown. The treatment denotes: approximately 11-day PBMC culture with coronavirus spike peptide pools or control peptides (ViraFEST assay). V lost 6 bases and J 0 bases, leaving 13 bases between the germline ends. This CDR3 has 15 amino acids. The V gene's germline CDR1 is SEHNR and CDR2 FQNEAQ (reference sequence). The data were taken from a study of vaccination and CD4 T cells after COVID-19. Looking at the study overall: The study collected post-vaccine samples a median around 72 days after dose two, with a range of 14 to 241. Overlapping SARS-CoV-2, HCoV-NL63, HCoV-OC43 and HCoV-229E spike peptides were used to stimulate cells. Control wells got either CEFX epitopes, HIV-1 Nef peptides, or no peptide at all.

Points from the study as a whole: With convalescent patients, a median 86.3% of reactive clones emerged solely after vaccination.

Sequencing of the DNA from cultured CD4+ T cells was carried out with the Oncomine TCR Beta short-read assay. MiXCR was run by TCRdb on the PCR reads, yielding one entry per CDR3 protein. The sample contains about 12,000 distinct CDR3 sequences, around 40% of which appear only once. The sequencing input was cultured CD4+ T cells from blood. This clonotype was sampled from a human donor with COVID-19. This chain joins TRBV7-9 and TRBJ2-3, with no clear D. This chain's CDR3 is CASSRNLGSTDTQYF. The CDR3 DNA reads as TGTGCCAGCAGTCGGAATCTGGGAAGCACAGATACGCAGTATTTT.